The source of this T cell receptor (beta chain) is a study of T cell responses to AZD1222 COVID-19 vaccine (dated by TCRdb to the early 2020s). Describing the broader study: A total of just over 230 trial participants underwent TCR sequencing, of whom nearly 210 received two doses of AZD1222 and around 25 received two doses of the MenACWY control vaccine. Enrollment into the trials was organized by age into subgroups of 18-55, 56-69 and 70-plus years, and those subgroups contained approximately 160, 26 and 62 TCR-sequenced participants, respectively. Summary of the overall study and its limitations: Vaccine-associated CD4 TCRs spanned the whole spike protein, with dominant responses in regions 160-218 and 743-854. Participants were mostly white British, with more females than males. The authors suggested clonal diversity may have been underestimated. The 56-69-year group was small, and its depth increase did not reach significance, likely because of low power. Reportedly, almost half of the unique spike-specific TCRs recognized epitopes lying outside the regions that are mutated in the B.1.351 and B.1.1.7 variants. No day 14 peak-response samples were available, so repertoires were characterized only after the peak T cell response. After two AZD1222 doses, both the breadth and the depth of spike-specific TCRs were significantly higher than at day 0 and than in MenACWY recipients. Conclusions about previously exposed vaccinees are limited because only a handful of AZD1222 recipients were SARS-CoV-2 seropositive at baseline.

V is cut back by 6 bases and J by 5 bases, with 7 bases in the junction unmatched. CDR3 length: 14 amino acids, cysteine to phenylalanine. Only CDR3 DNA remains: 42 bases, in frame from the first base. CDR1 SEHNR and CDR2 FQNEAQ were looked up in the germline V gene (reference sequence). The CDR3 regions of human TCRbeta chains were subjected to immunosequencing. The paper's processing steps were these. Repertoire TCRs were checked for matches against a reference library of SARS-CoV-2-specific TCRs that had been generated using the MIRA antigen-specificity platform. Breadth meant the fraction of unique TCRs that were SARS-CoV-2-associated, whereas depth meant the fraction of total T cells that were SARS-CoV-2-associated. Each spike-specific TCR was assigned to its reactive spike region and to a CD4 or CD8 class using the MIRA data. Log10-transformed breadth and depth values were compared by one-way ANOVA with Sidak's multiple comparisons tests. TCRdb retrieved this table from immuneACCESS and kept in-frame rearrangements only. Not all clones are present; in checked studies, unresolved V genes account for under half, and no reason is known for the remainder. V and J calls and clone size are those listed in that table; D and trimming were worked out from the DNA. The sample table records 200,000 or so clones; about 93% of these occur just once. 1% of the sample rests with the top ten.

The meaning of the sample's time point label: about 28 days (+/-7) after the second vaccine dose. AZD1222 recipients whose second dose came at about 4 weeks and those whose second dose came at about 12 weeks were combined into one group, since spike-specific TCR depth and breadth did not differ between the two schedules. Samples from vaccinated people were obtained from the UK trials COV001 and COV002, which included a single-blind randomized controlled phase 2/3 trial of AZD1222 (ChAdOx1 nCoV-19) in healthy adults. For TCRbeta chain sequencing, PBMC samples from trial participants were taken at day 0 and at day 28 after the second dose. A remark on this clone: No cognate antigen has been identified for it. The input lacks base qualities; no much larger clone sits a single base away.

Here the chain combines TRBV7-9 and TRBJ1-2, with 9 bases aligning to TRBD1. This TCR came from an adult who received the AZD1222 COVID-19 vaccine. The material sequenced was peripheral blood, taken 28 days after the second AZD1222 dose. The encoded CDR3 is CASRSSGTGYGYTF. The DNA is as follows: TGTGCCAGCAGATCCTCCGGGACAGGGTATGGCTACACCTTC.